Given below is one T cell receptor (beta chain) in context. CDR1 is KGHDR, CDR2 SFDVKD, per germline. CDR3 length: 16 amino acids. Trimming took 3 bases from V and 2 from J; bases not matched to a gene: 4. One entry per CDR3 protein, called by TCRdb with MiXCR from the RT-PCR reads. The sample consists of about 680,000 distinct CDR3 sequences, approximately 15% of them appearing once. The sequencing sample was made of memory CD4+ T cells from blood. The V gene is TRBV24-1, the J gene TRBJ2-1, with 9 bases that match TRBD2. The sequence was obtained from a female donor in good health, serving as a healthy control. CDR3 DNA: TGTGCCACCAGTGATCATCTAGCGGGAACCTACAATGAGCAGTTCTTC. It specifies CATSDHLAGTYNEQFF.